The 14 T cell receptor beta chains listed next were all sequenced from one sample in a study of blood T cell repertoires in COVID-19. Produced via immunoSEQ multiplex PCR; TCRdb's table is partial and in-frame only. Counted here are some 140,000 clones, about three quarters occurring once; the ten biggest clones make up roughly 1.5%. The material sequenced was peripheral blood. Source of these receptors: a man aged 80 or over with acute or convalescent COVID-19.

The CDR3 sequence: CASSEQAPYNEQFF. CDR3 DNA: TGTGCCAGCAGCGAGCAGGCGCCCTACAATGAGCAGTTCTTC. The chain uses TRBV9 and TRBJ2-1; D not resolved. The CDR3 length is 14 residues. V shed 3 bases and J shed 2 bases, with 9 bases lying between them. Germline V gene lookup returns CDR1 SGDLS and CDR2 YYNGEE. Based on the CDR3 plus reference TRBV9 and TRBJ2-1, the full variable domain is DSGVTQTPKHLITATGQRVTLRCSPRSGDLSVYWYQQSLDQGLQFLIQYYNGEERAKGNILERFSAQQFPDLHSELNLSSLELGDSALYFCASSEQAPYNEQFFGPGTRLTVL.

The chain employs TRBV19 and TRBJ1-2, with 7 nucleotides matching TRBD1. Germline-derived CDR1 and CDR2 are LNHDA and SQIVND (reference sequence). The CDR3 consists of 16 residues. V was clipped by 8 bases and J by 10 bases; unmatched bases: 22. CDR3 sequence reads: CASWGPRTGEFTSYTF. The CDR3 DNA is TGTGCCAGTTGGGGCCCGCGGACAGGCGAGTTTACTTCCTACACCTTC.

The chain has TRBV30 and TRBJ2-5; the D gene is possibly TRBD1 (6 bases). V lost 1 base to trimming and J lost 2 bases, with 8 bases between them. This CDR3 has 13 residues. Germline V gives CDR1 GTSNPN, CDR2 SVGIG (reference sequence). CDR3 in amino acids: CAWSATGQETQYF. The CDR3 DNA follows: TGTGCCTGGAGTGCGACAGGACAAGAGACCCAGTACTTC.

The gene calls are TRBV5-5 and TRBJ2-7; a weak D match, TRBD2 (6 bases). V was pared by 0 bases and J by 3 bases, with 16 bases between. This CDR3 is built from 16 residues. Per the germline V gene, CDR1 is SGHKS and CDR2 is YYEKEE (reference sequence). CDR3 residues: CASSLAVGRNHYEQYV. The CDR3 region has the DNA TGTGCCAGCAGCTTGGCCGTAGGGAGGAACCACTACGAGCAGTACGTC.

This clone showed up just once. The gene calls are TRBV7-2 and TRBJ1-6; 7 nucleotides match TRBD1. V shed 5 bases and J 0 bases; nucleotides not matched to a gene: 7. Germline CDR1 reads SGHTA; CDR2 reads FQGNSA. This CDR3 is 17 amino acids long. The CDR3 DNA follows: TGTGCCAGCAGCCCAGGGGGGATCAACTCCTATAATTCACCCCTCCACTTT. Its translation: CASSPGGINSYNSPLHF. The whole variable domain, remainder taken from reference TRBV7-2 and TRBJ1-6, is GAGVSQSPSNKVTEKGKDVELRCDPISGHTALYWYRQSLGQGLEFLIYFQGNSAPDKSGLPSDRFSAERTGGSVSTLTIQRTQQEDSAVYLCASSPGGINSYNSPLHFGNGTRLTVT.

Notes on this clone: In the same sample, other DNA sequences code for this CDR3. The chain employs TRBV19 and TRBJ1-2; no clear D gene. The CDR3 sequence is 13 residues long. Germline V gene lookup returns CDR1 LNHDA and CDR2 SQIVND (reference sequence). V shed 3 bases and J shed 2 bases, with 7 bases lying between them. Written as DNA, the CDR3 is TGTGCCAGTAGTATTCCGGGAAACTATGGCTACACCTTC. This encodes CASSIPGNYGYTF.

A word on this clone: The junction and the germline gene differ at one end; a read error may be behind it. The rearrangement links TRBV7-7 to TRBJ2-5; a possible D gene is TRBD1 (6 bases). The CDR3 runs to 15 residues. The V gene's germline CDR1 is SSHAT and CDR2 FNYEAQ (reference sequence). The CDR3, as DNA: TGTGCTAGCAGCCAAAACCCCCAGGGGCAGGAGACCCAGTACTTC. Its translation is CASSQNPQGQETQYF.

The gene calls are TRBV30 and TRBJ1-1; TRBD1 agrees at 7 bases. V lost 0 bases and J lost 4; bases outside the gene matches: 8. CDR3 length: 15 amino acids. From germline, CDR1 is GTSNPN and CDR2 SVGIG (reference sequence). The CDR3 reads CAWSVLGTEGTEAFF. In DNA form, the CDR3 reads TGTGCCTGGAGTGTACTTGGGACAGAGGGCACTGAAGCTTTCTTT.

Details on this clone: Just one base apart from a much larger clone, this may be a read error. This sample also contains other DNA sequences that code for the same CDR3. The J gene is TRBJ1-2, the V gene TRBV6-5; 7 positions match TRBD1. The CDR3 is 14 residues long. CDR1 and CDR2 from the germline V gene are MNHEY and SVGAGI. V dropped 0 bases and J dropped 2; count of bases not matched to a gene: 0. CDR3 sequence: CASSYSTGNYGYTF. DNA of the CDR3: TGTGCCAGCAGTTACTCGACAGGGAACTATGGCTACACCTTC.

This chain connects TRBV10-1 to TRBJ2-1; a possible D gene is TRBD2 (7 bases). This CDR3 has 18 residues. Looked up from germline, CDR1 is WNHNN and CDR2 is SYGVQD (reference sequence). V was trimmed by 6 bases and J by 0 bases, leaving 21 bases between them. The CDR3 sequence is CASRIPGGGGNSYNEQFF. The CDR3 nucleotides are TGCGCCAGCAGGATCCCCGGGGGAGGGGGGAACTCCTACAATGAGCAGTTCTTC.

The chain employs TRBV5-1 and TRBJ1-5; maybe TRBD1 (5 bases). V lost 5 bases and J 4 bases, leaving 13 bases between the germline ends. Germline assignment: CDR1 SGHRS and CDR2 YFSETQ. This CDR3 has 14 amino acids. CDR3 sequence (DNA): TGCGCCAGCAGGGAGATGGGGGGGAATCAGCCCCAGCATTTT. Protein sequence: CASREMGGNQPQHF.

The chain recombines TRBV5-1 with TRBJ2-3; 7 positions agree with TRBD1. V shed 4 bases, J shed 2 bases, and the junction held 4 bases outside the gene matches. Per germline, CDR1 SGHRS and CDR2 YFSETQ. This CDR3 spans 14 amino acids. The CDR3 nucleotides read TGCGCCAGCAGCCCGGGACAGACCACAGATACGCAGTATTTT. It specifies CASSPGQTTDTQYF.

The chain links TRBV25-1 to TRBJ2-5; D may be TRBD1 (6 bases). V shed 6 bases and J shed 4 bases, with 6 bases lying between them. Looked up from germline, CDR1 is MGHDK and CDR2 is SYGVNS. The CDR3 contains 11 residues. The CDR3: CASRQGETQYF. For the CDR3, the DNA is TGTGCCAGCAGACAGGGAGAGACCCAGTACTTC.

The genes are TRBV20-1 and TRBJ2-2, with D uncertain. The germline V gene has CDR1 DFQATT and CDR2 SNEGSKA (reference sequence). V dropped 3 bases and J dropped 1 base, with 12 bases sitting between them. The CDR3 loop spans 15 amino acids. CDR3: CSASAQAMNTGELFF. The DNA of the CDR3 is TGCAGTGCTAGTGCCCAGGCGATGAACACCGGGGAGCTGTTTTTT.